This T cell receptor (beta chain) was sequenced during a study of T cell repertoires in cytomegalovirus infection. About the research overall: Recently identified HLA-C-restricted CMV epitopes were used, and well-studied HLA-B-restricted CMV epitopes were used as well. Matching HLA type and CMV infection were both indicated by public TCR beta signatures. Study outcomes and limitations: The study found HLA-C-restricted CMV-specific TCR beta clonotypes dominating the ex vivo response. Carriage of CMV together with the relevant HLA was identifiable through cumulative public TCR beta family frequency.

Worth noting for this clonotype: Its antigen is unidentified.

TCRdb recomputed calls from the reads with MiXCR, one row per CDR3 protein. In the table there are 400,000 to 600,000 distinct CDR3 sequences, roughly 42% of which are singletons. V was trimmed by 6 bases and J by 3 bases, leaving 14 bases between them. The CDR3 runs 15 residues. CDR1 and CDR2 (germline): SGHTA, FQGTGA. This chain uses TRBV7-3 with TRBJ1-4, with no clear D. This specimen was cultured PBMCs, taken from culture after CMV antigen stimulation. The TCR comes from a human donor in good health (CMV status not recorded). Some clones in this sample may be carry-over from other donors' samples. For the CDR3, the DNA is TGTGCCAGCAGTACCGGGCGGACCCCTAATGAAAAACTGTTTTTT. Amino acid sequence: CASSTGRTPNEKLFF.